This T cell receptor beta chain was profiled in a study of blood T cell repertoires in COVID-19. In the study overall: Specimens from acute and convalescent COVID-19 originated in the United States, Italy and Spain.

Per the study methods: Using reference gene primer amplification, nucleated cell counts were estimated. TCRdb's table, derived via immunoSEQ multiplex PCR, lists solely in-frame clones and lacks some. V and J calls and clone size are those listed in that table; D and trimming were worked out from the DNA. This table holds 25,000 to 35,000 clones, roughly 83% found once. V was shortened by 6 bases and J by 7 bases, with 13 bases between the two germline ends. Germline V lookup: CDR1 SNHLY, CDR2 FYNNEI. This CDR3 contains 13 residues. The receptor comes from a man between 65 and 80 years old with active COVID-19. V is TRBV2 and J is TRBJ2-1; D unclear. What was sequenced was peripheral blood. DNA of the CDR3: TGTGCCAGCAGCCGAATCCCGAGGAATGAGCAGTTCTTC. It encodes CASSRIPRNEQFF. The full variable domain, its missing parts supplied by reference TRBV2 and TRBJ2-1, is EPEVTQTPSHQVTQMGQEVILRCVPISNHLYFYWYRQILGQKVEFLVSFYNNEISEKSEIFDDQFSVERPDGSNFTLKIRSTKLEDSAMYFCASSRIPRNEQFFGPGTRLTVL.